The clone carrying this T cell receptor (beta chain) was observed at least ten times. This record comes from a study of regulatory T cells in long-lasting Graves disease. With iRepertoire HTBI primers and Arm-PCR of CDR3 regions, TCR beta libraries were built. TCRdb re-called the multiplex PCR reads through MiXCR, storing one row per CDR3 protein. Of about 380,000 distinct CDR3 sequences in the sample, around a sixth are singletons; the top ten hold approximately 22%. Noted time point: newly diagnosed GD, antithyroid drugs for less than 3 months. Isolated PBMC RNA provided the starting material for the TCR library. One endocrinology department in Xi'an, China, was where patients came from. CDR3 size: 15 residues. V lost 7 bases to trimming and J lost 0 bases, with 15 bases between them.

This rearrangement joins TRBV12-3 or TRBV12-4 to TRBJ1-1; no reliable D call. The sequence was obtained from a female donor with Graves disease. The sample consisted of peripheral blood mononuclear cells (PBMCs), taken at new diagnosis, from a patient treated with antithyroid drugs. The CDR3, as DNA: TGTGCCAGCACCCATCTCTATGTGATGAACACTGAAGCTTTCTTT. Translating it yields CASTHLYVMNTEAFF.